This TCR beta chain was sequenced in a study of cytomegalovirus exposure and HLA in healthy donors. The CDR3 sequence is 13 residues long. Trimming removed 4 bases at V and 3 bases at J, with 10 bases between. Germline lookup yields CDR1 SNHLY and CDR2 FYNNEI. A remark on this clone: Its antigen is unidentified.

PCR involved 60 Vbeta and 13 Jbeta primers. Repertoires were generated with immunoSEQ multiplex PCR, while TCRdb's copy carries only in-frame clones and drops some. Recorded for this sample: 150,000 to 200,000 clones. Study results and limitations: Accurate prediction of HLA-A and HLA-B alleles (for most subjects) was reportedly achieved from TCR beta sequences. Available immune exposure information was restricted to CMV serostatus only. An analysis was carried out at a later point. It showed that HLA-associated TCR beta chains were more clonally expanded than equally common non-associated chains. 150 or so TCR beta chains were listed as cytomegalovirus-associated.

The sequenced sample consisted of PBMCs. The chain recombines TRBV2 with TRBJ2-7; a weak D match, TRBD2 (6 bases). The TCR originated in a boy aged 5-17 years in good health and CMV-seronegative. The CDR3 DNA follows: TGTGCCAGCAGTGTAGGAGGGGACTACGAGCAGTACTTC. Its protein is CASSVGGDYEQYF.